Each of the 16 T cell receptor beta chains below was sequenced from the same sample in a study of shared clonotypes between healthy human individuals. Clones were read by immunoSEQ multiplex PCR, and TCRdb kept only the in-frame ones, dropping some. This sample yields 400,000 to 600,000 clones, of which about 76% are seen a single time; approximately 13% belongs to the top ten. Sequencing was carried out using PBMCs. The origin of the receptors is a woman aged 40 to 55 in good health. Some clones in this sample may be carry-over from other donors' samples.

The CDR3 DNA sequence: TGTGCCAGCAGTGAATCTTCGCGAGGTAAAGCTTTCTTT. Protein product: CASSESSRGKAFF. The chain employs TRBV2 and TRBJ1-1; D is uncertain. V lost 2 bases and J lost 9, with 13 bases in between. This CDR3 has 13 amino acids. Germline V CDR1 and CDR2: SNHLY, FYNNEI. The variable domain in full, with the rest retrieved from reference TRBV2 and TRBJ1-1, is EPEVTQTPSHQVTQMGQEVILRCVPISNHLYFYWYRQILGQKVEFLVSFYNNEISEKSEIFDDQFSVERPDGSNFTLKIRSTKLEDSAMYFCASSESSRGKAFFGQGTRLTVV.

The chain recombines TRBV4-3 with TRBJ2-5; the D gene is possibly TRBD1 (7 bases). Germline V gene lookup returns CDR1 LGHNA and CDR2 YSLEER. V dropped 0 bases and J dropped 5 bases, with 19 bases sitting between them. CDR3 length equals 17 residues. The CDR3 region has the DNA TGCGCCAGCAGCCAAGATCCCTCGGCAGGGGGGAAGGAGACCCAGTACTTC. Residues: CASSQDPSAGGKETQYF.

The chain couples TRBV6-1 to TRBJ2-7, with 7 nucleotides matching TRBD1. Germline lookup yields CDR1 MNHNS and CDR2 SASEGT. This CDR3 has 13 amino acids. Germline trimming cut 4 bases from V and 3 bases from J; bases unmatched to any gene: 3. The CDR3 nucleotides read TGTGCCAGCAGTGCCAACAGGGGCTACGAGCAGTACTTC. This sequence encodes CASSANRGYEQYF.

CDR3 loop: CASSQVDHSNQPQHF. The DNA of the CDR3 is TGCGCCAGCAGCCAAGTAGACCATAGCAATCAGCCCCAGCATTTT. The chain combines TRBV4-1 with TRBJ1-5, with D uncertain. The V gene lost 1 base and the J gene lost 0 bases, with 7 bases spanning the gap. This CDR3 has 15 residues. The germline V gene encodes CDR1 MGHRA and CDR2 YSYEKL.

The gene calls are TRBV27 and TRBJ2-2; no clear D. Germline V lookup: CDR1 MNHEY, CDR2 SMNVEV (reference sequence). This CDR3 is 13 amino acids long. V was trimmed by 6 bases and J by 7 bases, leaving 12 bases between them. The CDR3: CASRVSGYGELFF. In DNA form, the CDR3 reads TGTGCCAGCAGGGTCTCTGGTTACGGGGAGCTGTTTTTT.

The gene calls are TRBV7-9 and TRBJ2-2; D is unresolved. The CDR3 covers 13 residues. Looked up from germline, CDR1 is SEHNR and CDR2 is FQNEAQ (reference sequence). V shed 1 base and J shed 6 bases, with 6 bases lying between them. CDR3 DNA: TGTGCCAGCAGCTTAGACGGGCCCGGGGAGCTGTTTTTT. Amino acid sequence: CASSLDGPGELFF.

V and J are TRBV6-5 and TRBJ2-1; possibly TRBD1 for D (5 bases). The CDR3 sequence is 15 residues long. CDR1 is MNHEY and CDR2 is SVGAGI in the germline V gene. Deletions cut 6 bases from V and 0 bases from J, with 12 bases between. The CDR3 DNA sequence: TGTGCCAGCAGACCCGACAGATCCTCCTACAATGAGCAGTTCTTC. Its translation: CASRPDRSSYNEQFF.

The chain links TRBV9 to TRBJ2-7; 7 bases align to TRBD1. V shed 3 bases, J shed 3 bases, and the junction held 9 bases outside the gene matches. The germline V gene encodes CDR1 SGDLS and CDR2 YYNGEE. This CDR3 has 15 amino acids. In DNA, the CDR3 is TGTGCCAGCAGCGCCAGACAGGGATCGATCTACGAGCAGTACTTC. Protein: CASSARQGSIYEQYF.

The rearrangement links TRBV5-1 to TRBJ2-5, with 8 bases lining up with TRBD1. The CDR3 has 16 residues. V lost 2 bases and J lost 4; bases outside the gene matches: 10. CDR1 and CDR2 (germline): SGHRS, YFSETQ. The CDR3 here is CASSFGTGIFGETQYF. The CDR3 nucleotides read TGCGCCAGCAGCTTCGGGACAGGAATTTTTGGAGAGACCCAGTACTTC.

The rearrangement uses TRBV6-6 and TRBJ1-1; D uncertain. Germline V gene data show CDR1 as MNHNY and CDR2 as SVGAGI (reference sequence). The CDR3 has 13 residues. V lost 3 bases, J lost 3 bases, and 8 bases lay in between. CDR3 sequence: CASSYSLHTEAFF. CDR3 nucleotides: TGTGCCAGCAGTTATTCACTACACACTGAAGCTTTCTTT.

The chain combines TRBV28 with TRBJ2-1; TRBD1 matches at 7 bases. J lost 7 bases, V lost 3 bases, and 12 bases had no gene match. Germline V gives CDR1 MDHEN, CDR2 SYDVKM. The CDR3 contains 16 residues. The CDR3 region is CASSFLSGQEVNEQFF. In DNA form, the CDR3 reads TGTGCCAGCAGTTTTTTGTCAGGACAGGAGGTTAATGAGCAGTTCTTC.

This rearrangement joins TRBV6-6 to TRBJ1-2, with D perhaps TRBD1 (5 bases). Germline V gene sequence: CDR1 MNHNY, CDR2 SVGAGI (reference sequence). The V end was cut by 2 bases, the J end by 4 bases, with 17 bases between. The CDR3 has 16 residues. The CDR3, as DNA: TGTGCCAGCAGTTACAGGGGAGGGAGGGACCTCTATGGCTACACCTTC. Translated, it gives CASSYRGGRDLYGYTF.

The gene calls are TRBV19 and TRBJ1-4, with 11 bases matching TRBD1. Losses at the gene ends were 8 bases for V and 7 bases for J; bases not matched to a gene: 3. The CDR3 length is 13 residues. Germline CDR1 LNHDA, CDR2 SQIVND (reference sequence). CDR3 amino acids: CASWGQGVEKLFF. CDR3 DNA sequence: TGTGCCAGTTGGGGACAGGGGGTTGAAAAACTGTTTTTT. Looking up the rest from reference TRBV19 and TRBJ1-4 gives the full variable domain: DGGITQSPKYLFRKEGQNVTLSCEQNLNHDAMYWYRQDPGQGLRLIYYSQIVNDFQKGDIAEGYSVSREKKESFPLTVTSAQKNPTAFYLCASWGQGVEKLFFGSGTQLSVL.

The chain couples TRBV7-2 to TRBJ2-7; D perhaps matches TRBD1 (7 bases). This CDR3 spans 14 amino acids. CDR1 SGHTA and CDR2 FQGNSA come from the germline V gene. The V gene lost 6 bases and the J gene lost 9 bases, with 21 bases spanning the gap. The CDR3 region has the DNA TGTGCCAGCAGTCCGCGGGACAGTTCCTCGGGGCAGTACTTC. Translation: CASSPRDSSSGQYF.

The chain combines TRBV5-6 with TRBJ2-7, with TRBD1 as a possible D gene (5 bases). The germline CDR1 and CDR2 sequences are SGHDT and YYEEEE. Trimming took 3 bases from V and 5 from J, leaving 15 bases between them. The CDR3 length is 14 residues. CDR3 sequence (DNA): TGTGCCAGCAGCTGGATAGGGGTGGCTCACGAGCAGTACTTC. Amino acid sequence: CASSWIGVAHEQYF.

The CDR3 DNA follows: TGTGCCAGCCAGGGAGGATGGGACGAGCAGTACTTC. This sequence encodes CASQGGWDEQYF. V usage is TRBV19 and J usage is TRBJ2-7; D may be TRBD2 (6 bases). Trimming took off 9 bases at V and 5 bases at J, with 14 bases between the two ends. The germline V gene encodes CDR1 LNHDA and CDR2 SQIVND (reference sequence). The CDR3 consists of 12 residues.